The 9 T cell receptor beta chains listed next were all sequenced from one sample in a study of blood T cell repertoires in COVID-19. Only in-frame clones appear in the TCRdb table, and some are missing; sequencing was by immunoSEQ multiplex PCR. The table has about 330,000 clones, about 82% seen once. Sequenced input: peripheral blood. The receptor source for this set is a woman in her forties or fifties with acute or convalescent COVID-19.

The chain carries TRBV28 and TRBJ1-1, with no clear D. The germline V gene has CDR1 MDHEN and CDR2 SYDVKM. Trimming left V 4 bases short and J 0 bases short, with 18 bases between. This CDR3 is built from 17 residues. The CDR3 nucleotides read TGTGCCAGCAGTTCCGCGCGTTTTGAGTCGGTGAACACTGAAGCTTTCTTT. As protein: CASSSARFESVNTEAFF.

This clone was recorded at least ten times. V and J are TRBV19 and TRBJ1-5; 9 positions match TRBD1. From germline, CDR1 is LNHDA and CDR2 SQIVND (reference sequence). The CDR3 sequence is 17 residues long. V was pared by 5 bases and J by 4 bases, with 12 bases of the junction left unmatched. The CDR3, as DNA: TGTGCCAGTAGTGATTGGAAGAAAGGGACAGGGAATCAGCCCCAGCATTTT. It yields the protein CASSDWKKGTGNQPQHF.

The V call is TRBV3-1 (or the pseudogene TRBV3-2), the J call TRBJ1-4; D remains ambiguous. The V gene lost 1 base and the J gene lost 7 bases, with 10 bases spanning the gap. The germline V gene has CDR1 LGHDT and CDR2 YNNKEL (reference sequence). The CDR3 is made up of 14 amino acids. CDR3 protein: CASSQADIREKLFF. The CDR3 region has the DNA TGTGCCAGCAGCCAAGCTGACATACGTGAAAAACTGTTTTTT.

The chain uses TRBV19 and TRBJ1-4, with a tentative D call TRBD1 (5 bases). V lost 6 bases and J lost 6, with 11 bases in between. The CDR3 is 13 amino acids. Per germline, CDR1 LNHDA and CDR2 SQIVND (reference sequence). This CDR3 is CASSLGGYEKLFF. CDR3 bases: TGTGCCAGTAGCCTGGGGGGGTATGAAAAACTGTTTTTT.

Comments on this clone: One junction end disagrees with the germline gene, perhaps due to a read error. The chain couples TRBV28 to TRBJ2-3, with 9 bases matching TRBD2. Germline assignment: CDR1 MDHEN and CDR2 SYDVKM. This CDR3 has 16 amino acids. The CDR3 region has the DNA TGTGCCAGCAGTCTATGGGAGGCGGGAGGGCCAGATACGCAGTATTTT. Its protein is CASSLWEAGGPDTQYF.

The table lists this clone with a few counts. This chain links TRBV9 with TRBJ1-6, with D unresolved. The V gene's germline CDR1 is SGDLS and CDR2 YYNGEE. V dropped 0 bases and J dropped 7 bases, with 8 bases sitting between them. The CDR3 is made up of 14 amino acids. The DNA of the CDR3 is TGTGCCAGCAGCGTAGCACGAGAGAATTCACCCCTCCACTTT. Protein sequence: CASSVARENSPLHF.

CDR3 sequence reads: CASSSTRIRLAYYEQYF. The CDR3 DNA sequence: TGTGCCAGCAGTAGTACCCGAATCCGACTGGCCTACTACGAGCAGTACTTC. This sequence joins TRBV27 and TRBJ2-7; D not certain. V dropped 5 bases and J dropped 3 bases, with 23 bases sitting between them. Germline V CDR1 and CDR2: MNHEY, SMNVEV (reference sequence). The CDR3 consists of 17 residues.

For the CDR3, the DNA is TGTGCCAGCAGCCCGTCTATTGGACAGGTGTCTGAAGCTTTCTTT. This encodes CASSPSIGQVSEAFF. V and J are TRBV6-4 and TRBJ1-1, with 7 bases identical to TRBD1. Per the germline V gene, CDR1 is MRHNA and CDR2 is SNTAGT. CDR3 length equals 15 residues. Trimming removed 6 bases from V and 6 bases from J; junction bases left unmatched: 13.

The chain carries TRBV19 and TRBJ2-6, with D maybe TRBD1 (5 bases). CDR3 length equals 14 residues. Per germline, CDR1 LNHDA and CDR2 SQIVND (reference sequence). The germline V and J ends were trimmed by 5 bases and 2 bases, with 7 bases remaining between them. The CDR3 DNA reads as TGTGCCAGTAGTCCAGGGCCTGGGGCCAACGTCCTGACTTTC. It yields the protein CASSPGPGANVLTF.